The TCR beta chain described here comes from a study of T cells in Graves' hyperthyroidism and ophthalmopathy. Study-wide background: Upon initial diagnosis and before any treatment, peripheral blood was collected. Whole-study results and caveats: The blood repertoire included most of the expanded thyroid clonotypes above 0.001.

The CDR3 regions of TCR beta were amplified from RNA transcripts. First-round RT-PCR of the TCR CDR3 relied on the HTBI primer set. TCRdb processed the multiplex PCR reads anew with MiXCR; each CDR3 protein has one entry. The table shows some 600,000 distinct CDR3 sequences, with more than 11% occurring only once. Blood was sampled at initial diagnosis of hyperthyroidism, prior to onset of any ophthalmopathy symptoms. PBMCs were obtained from 9.5 to 10 ml fresh peripheral blood. A note on this clonotype: Its antigen remains unidentified.

Germline lookup yields CDR1 KGHDR and CDR2 SFDVKD. The V gene end was trimmed by 4 bases and the J gene end by 7 bases; junction bases not matched to a gene: 10. This CDR3 has 16 amino acids. Material: blood. The TCR was taken from a woman aged 30 to 39 with Graves' hyperthyroidism that later progressed to Graves' ophthalmopathy. V usage is TRBV24-1 and J usage is TRBJ2-1, with 9 bases that match TRBD1. CDR3 amino acids: CATSDFSTGGRNEQFF. The CDR3 DNA is TGTGCCACCAGTGACTTCTCGACAGGGGGACGGAATGAGCAGTTCTTC.